The 31 T cell receptor beta chains listed next were all sequenced from one sample in a study of blood T cell repertoires in COVID-19. Sequencing was performed with immunoSEQ multiplex PCR; in TCRdb, only in-frame clones are kept and a portion is missing. The sample consists of 250,000 to 350,000 clones, around 89% of them appearing once. The sample was peripheral blood. Receptor source: a man aged 25-45 years with acute or convalescent COVID-19.

This clone was observed a single time. The V and J genes are TRBV24-1 and TRBJ2-7; 9 bases align to TRBD2. Germline CDR1 is KGHDR and CDR2 is SFDVKD. This CDR3 is built from 16 residues. J lost 9 bases, V lost 2 bases, and 13 bases had no gene match. The chain's CDR3 is CATSDSGAGGVLGQYF. CDR3 nucleotides: TGTGCCACCAGTGATTCGGGTGCGGGAGGGGTTCTGGGGCAGTACTTC.

The chain is built from TRBV2 and TRBJ2-7; 7 bases fit TRBD1. Germline loops: CDR1 SNHLY, CDR2 FYNNEI. This CDR3 has 13 residues. With 6 bases clipped from V and 2 bases from J, the junction kept 4 bases outside the gene matches. The CDR3, as DNA: TGTGCCAGCAGACGACAGGGCCCCTACGAGCAGTACTTC. It encodes CASRRQGPYEQYF.

In its sample, this clone was seen once. The V gene is TRBV9, the J gene TRBJ1-1, with D unclear. V lost 2 bases and J lost 8, with 16 bases in between. This CDR3 is built from 14 residues. Germline V lookup: CDR1 SGDLS, CDR2 YYNGEE. CDR3: CASSVQSGAREAFF. The CDR3 nucleotides read TGTGCCAGCAGCGTTCAAAGCGGAGCTAGAGAAGCTTTCTTT.

The chain employs TRBV19 and TRBJ2-6; perhaps TRBD2 as D (6 bases). Germline V CDR1 and CDR2: LNHDA, SQIVND (reference sequence). V dropped 1 base and J dropped 1 base, with 8 bases sitting between them. The CDR3 is made up of 16 amino acids. CDR3 sequence (DNA): TGTGCCAGTAGTATAGGGGGGACTTCTGGGGCCAACGTCCTGACTTTC. Protein sequence: CASSIGGTSGANVLTF.

The genes are TRBV21-1 and TRBJ1-3. TRBV21-1 is a pseudogene segment. The CDR3 spans 14 residues. The CDR3 region is CASNSGSAGNTIYF. Here the CDR3 DNA reads TGTGCCAGCAATTCGGGATCGGCGGGAAACACCATATATTTT.

V is TRBV28 and J is TRBJ2-7; D not resolved. Germline CDR1 MDHEN, CDR2 SYDVKM. The CDR3 loop spans 12 amino acids. V lost 3 bases to trimming and J lost 5 bases, with 8 bases between them. The CDR3 loop reads CASSFIRDEQYF. The CDR3, as DNA: TGTGCCAGCAGTTTTATTCGGGACGAGCAGTACTTC.

The chain employs TRBV6-6 and TRBJ1-1, with a weak D call TRBD1 (6 bases). CDR1 and CDR2 (germline): MNHNY, SVGAGI (reference sequence). V dropped 6 bases and J dropped 4 bases, with 12 bases sitting between them. The CDR3 length is 13 residues. The CDR3 region is CASSRIQGTEAFF. The CDR3 nucleotides read TGTGCCAGCAGCCGTATACAGGGCACTGAAGCTTTCTTT.

The chain combines TRBV5-6 with TRBJ2-1; 7 positions agree with TRBD2. Germline CDR1 and CDR2: SGHDT and YYEEEE. V lost 1 base and J lost 5; bases outside the gene matches: 6. The CDR3 extends over 15 amino acids. As DNA, the CDR3 is TGTGCCAGCAGCTTGATAGCGGGCGCCAACAATGAGCAGTTCTTC. It codes for CASSLIAGANNEQFF.

In DNA form, the CDR3 reads TGTGCCAGCAGCCCCTGGACTAGCGGGAGCTTGGCAGATACGCAGTATTTT. It is translated as CASSPWTSGSLADTQYF. The gene calls are TRBV7-9 and TRBJ2-3; 13 nucleotides line up with TRBD2. CDR1 and CDR2 (germline): SEHNR, FQNEAQ (reference sequence). Trimming took 5 bases from V and 4 from J; bases not matched to a gene: 9. CDR3 length: 17 residues.

This clone was seen a handful of times. Here the CDR3 DNA reads TGTGCCAGCGGGCGGGCCGAAGCTTTCTTT. Translation gives CASGRAEAFF. The rearrangement links TRBV28 to TRBJ1-1; D is ambiguous. The germline V and J ends were trimmed by 8 bases and 8 bases, with 9 bases remaining between them. CDR1 is MDHEN and CDR2 is SYDVKM in the germline V gene. The CDR3 runs to 10 residues.

This rearrangement joins TRBV7-3 to TRBJ2-3, with D unresolved. Trimming took off 5 bases at V and 1 base at J, with 13 bases between the two ends. The CDR3 has 15 residues. Germline CDR1 and CDR2: SGHTA and FQGTGA. CDR3 loop: CASSHSGGGTDTQYF. The DNA of the CDR3 is TGTGCCAGCAGCCATTCTGGCGGCGGCACAGATACGCAGTATTTT. Full variable domain (outside the CDR3, taken from reference TRBV7-3 and TRBJ2-3): GAGVSQTPSNKVTEKGKYVELRCDPISGHTALYWYRQSLGQGPEFLIYFQGTGAADDSGLPNDRFFAVRPEGSVSTLKIQRTERGDSAVYLCASSHSGGGTDTQYFGPGTRLTVL.

The chain uses TRBV5-1 and TRBJ1-5; possibly TRBD1 for D (6 bases). V lost 0 bases and J lost 6, with 10 bases in between. Germline CDR1 reads SGHRS; CDR2 reads YFSETQ. The CDR3 is made up of 14 amino acids. The CDR3 bases are TGCGCCAGCAGCTTGGACAGGGTTACTCAGCCCCAGCATTTT. Translated, it gives CASSLDRVTQPQHF. Supplemented by reference TRBV5-1 and TRBJ1-5, the full variable domain reads KAGVTQTPRYLIKTRGQQVTLSCSPISGHRSVSWYQQTPGQGLQFLFEYFSETQRNKGNFPGRFSGRQFSNSRSEMNVSTLELGDSALYLCASSLDRVTQPQHFGDGTRLSIL.

The chain is built from TRBV28 and TRBJ2-7; possible D gene TRBD1, 5 bases. Trimming cost V 6 bases and J 2 bases, with 8 bases left between them. CDR3 length: 12 amino acids. Germline lookup yields CDR1 MDHEN and CDR2 SYDVKM. In DNA form, the CDR3 reads TGTGCCAGCAGGGGGCGAACCTACGAGCAGTACTTC. Translated: CASRGRTYEQYF.

In the case of this clone: Other DNA sequences in this specimen translate into the identical CDR3. The chain is built from TRBV5-1 and TRBJ1-3; D possibly corresponds to TRBD1 (5 bases). This CDR3 spans 14 amino acids. Trimming cost V 0 bases and J 5 bases, with 9 bases left between them. Germline V lookup: CDR1 SGHRS, CDR2 YFSETQ. CDR3 DNA sequence: TGCGCCAGCAGCTTGGAGGCAGGGCGAAACACCATATATTTT. Translated: CASSLEAGRNTIYF. The variable domain in full, with the rest retrieved from reference TRBV5-1 and TRBJ1-3, is KAGVTQTPRYLIKTRGQQVTLSCSPISGHRSVSWYQQTPGQGLQFLFEYFSETQRNKGNFPGRFSGRQFSNSRSEMNVSTLELGDSALYLCASSLEAGRNTIYFGEGSWLTVV.

Here the CDR3 reads CASSQSVGVYNTGELFF. CDR3 nucleotide sequence: TGTGCCAGCAGCCAATCGGTAGGAGTCTACAACACCGGGGAGCTGTTTTTT. V gene TRBV16 combines with J gene TRBJ2-2; D is ambiguous. This CDR3 comprises 17 residues. The germline V gene has CDR1 KGHSY and CDR2 FQNENV. Trimming cost V 0 bases and J 2 bases, with 13 bases left between them.

V is TRBV6-4 and J is TRBJ2-7, with a possible D match to TRBD1 (5 bases). From germline, CDR1 is MRHNA and CDR2 SNTAGT. V dropped 4 bases and J dropped 7 bases, with 14 bases sitting between them. The length of the CDR3 is 13 residues. DNA for the CDR3: TGTGCCAGCAGTGCCAGGGAAGCCGGTGAGCAGTACTTC. This translates into CASSAREAGEQYF.

V is TRBV4-2 and J is TRBJ2-2, with D possibly being TRBD2 (5 bases). The CDR3 length is 15 residues. CDR1 is LGHNA, CDR2 YNFKEQ, per germline. The ends were cut back, 2 bases at V and 5 bases at J, with 12 bases in the middle. CDR3 amino acids: CASSQSYTGTGELFF. The CDR3 region has the DNA TGTGCCAGCAGCCAATCTTATACGGGGACCGGGGAGCTGTTTTTT.

This clone is a singleton in its sample. The chain recombines TRBV28 with TRBJ1-2; possible D gene TRBD1, 5 bases. Germline CDR1 is MDHEN and CDR2 is SYDVKM. CDR3 size: 14 residues. Trimming stripped 6 bases from V and 8 bases from J, with 19 bases between. CDR3 sequence: CASRTNPGPGGYTF. The CDR3 region has the DNA TGTGCCAGCAGGACAAACCCAGGGCCCGGGGGCTACACCTTC.

V usage is TRBV2 and J usage is TRBJ2-1, with D unresolved. The V end lost 1 base, the J end lost 10 bases, and 11 bases lay between the germline ends. Germline V lookup: CDR1 SNHLY, CDR2 FYNNEI. The CDR3 covers 13 residues. CDR3 nucleotides: TGTGCCAGCAGTGAAGATGTGCAACGGGAGCAGTTCTTC. Encoded protein: CASSEDVQREQFF.

The chain couples TRBV15 to TRBJ2-2; 12 bases agree with TRBD2. CDR1 is LNHNV and CDR2 is YYDKDF in the germline V gene (reference sequence). Trimming at V came to 1 base and at J to 4 bases, leaving 1 base not matched to a gene. This CDR3 contains 16 residues. The CDR3 loop reads CATSRGTSGVTGELFF. The CDR3 DNA is TGTGCCACCAGCAGAGGGACTAGCGGGGTCACCGGGGAGCTGTTTTTT.

This clone was seen once. The chain couples TRBV5-1 to TRBJ1-4; D perhaps matches TRBD1 (5 bases). Per germline, CDR1 SGHRS and CDR2 YFSETQ. V lost 0 bases and J 7 bases, leaving 7 bases between the germline ends. This CDR3 is built from 13 residues. CDR3 nucleotide sequence: TGCGCCAGCAGCTTGGATCAGGGTGAAAAACTGTTTTTT. Encoded protein: CASSLDQGEKLFF.

The chain recombines TRBV11-2 with TRBJ2-3; 11 bases line up with TRBD2. V was pared by 5 bases and J by 3 bases, with 7 bases of the junction left unmatched. The germline CDR1 and CDR2 sequences are SGHAT and FQNNGV. CDR3 length equals 16 residues. CDR3 in DNA: TGTGCCAGCAGCGTGGTAGCGGGGGGGCTTACAGATACGCAGTATTTT. Residues: CASSVVAGGLTDTQYF.

The rearrangement joins TRBV7-3 to TRBJ1-6; D not certain. CDR3 length equals 12 residues. Germline values: CDR1 SGHTA, CDR2 FQGTGA. V lost 4 bases and J lost 10, with 8 bases in between. The CDR3 sequence is CASSSAGSPLHF. The CDR3 DNA reads as TGTGCCAGCAGCTCCGCGGGATCACCCCTCCACTTT.

In its sample, this clone was seen once. The chain couples TRBV7-2 to TRBJ2-3, with TRBD2 matching 16 bases. The CDR3 length is 17 residues. The V gene's germline CDR1 is SGHTA and CDR2 FQGNSA. The V segment lost 3 bases and the J segment 6 bases; nucleotides outside the gene matches: 6. The DNA of the CDR3 is TGTGCCAGCAGCTTTCCCGGGACTAGCGGGAGGGGGGATACGCAGTATTTT. This sequence encodes CASSFPGTSGRGDTQYF.

V gene TRBV19 combines with J gene TRBJ1-1, with D uncertain. Germline loops: CDR1 LNHDA, CDR2 SQIVND (reference sequence). V shed 2 bases and J shed 6 bases, with 10 bases lying between them. This CDR3 contains 13 residues. CDR3 protein: CASSIMRSAEAFF. DNA of the CDR3: TGTGCCAGTAGTATAATGAGGAGCGCTGAAGCTTTCTTT. The variable domain in full, completed from reference TRBV19 and TRBJ1-1, reads DGGITQSPKYLFRKEGQNVTLSCEQNLNHDAMYWYRQDPGQGLRLIYYSQIVNDFQKGDIAEGYSVSREKKESFPLTVTSAQKNPTAFYLCASSIMRSAEAFFGQGTRLTVV.

The J gene is TRBJ2-7, the V gene TRBV28; tentatively, D is TRBD1 (6 bases). V was trimmed by 6 bases and J by 2 bases, leaving 14 bases between them. This CDR3 has 14 amino acids. In germline, CDR1 is MDHEN, CDR2 SYDVKM. CDR3 amino acids: CASSSGVVPYEQYF. As DNA, the CDR3 is TGTGCCAGCAGCTCAGGGGTCGTCCCCTACGAGCAGTACTTC.

V gene TRBV16 combines with J gene TRBJ2-7; possible D gene TRBD1, 6 bases. The CDR3 covers 15 residues. V was pared by 4 bases and J by 2 bases, with 15 bases between. CDR1 KGHSY and CDR2 FQNENV come from the germline V gene. This CDR3 is CASSPPGHQAYEQYF. As DNA, the CDR3 is TGTGCCAGCAGCCCCCCGGGACACCAGGCCTACGAGCAGTACTTC.

This clone was seen a few times. The CDR3 sequence: CASSPPFLRTGGLATEAFF. The DNA for the CDR3 is TGTGCCAGCTCACCACCATTTCTGCGGACAGGGGGCTTAGCCACTGAAGCTTTCTTT. The chain recombines TRBV18 with TRBJ1-1; TRBD1 agrees at 11 bases. Germline loops: CDR1 KGHSH, CDR2 LQKENI. The J segment lost 4 bases and the V segment lost 0 bases, leaving 13 bases of the junction unmatched. The length of the CDR3 is 19 residues.

The gene calls are TRBV7-8 and TRBJ2-2, with D tentatively TRBD2 (6 bases). Trimming pared 5 bases from V and 6 bases from J, leaving 10 bases between. Germline CDR1 SGHVS, CDR2 FQNEAQ. This CDR3 has 13 amino acids. The DNA for the CDR3 is TGTGCCAGCAGCCTACGGAGGGCCGGGGAGCTGTTTTTT. It is translated as CASSLRRAGELFF.

This clone has only a few counts. The rearrangement uses TRBV6-1 and TRBJ1-5; D remains unclear. This CDR3 region has 13 residues. V lost 2 bases, J lost 7 bases, and 9 bases lay in between. From germline, CDR1 is MNHNS and CDR2 SASEGT. The CDR3 sequence: CASSEHRRQPQHF. The DNA of the CDR3 is TGTGCCAGCAGTGAACATCGGCGGCAGCCCCAGCATTTT.

The chain joins TRBV12-3 or TRBV12-4 to TRBJ1-1; TRBD1 matches at 7 bases. V lost 8 bases and J lost 4; bases outside the gene matches: 7. The CDR3 extends over 13 amino acids. The CDR3 spells CASQRDRSTEAFF. The CDR3 DNA sequence: TGTGCCAGCCAAAGGGACAGATCCACTGAAGCTTTCTTT.